The clone carrying this T cell receptor (beta chain) was counted a few times. Original analysis: By means of reference gene primer amplification, nucleated cell counts were estimated. Measured with immunoSEQ multiplex PCR; TCRdb has only the in-frame clones, and not every one. V, J and clone size reflect that table, while D and trimming were determined from the DNA. This table holds around 200,000 clones, 80% found once. The data derive from a study of blood T cell repertoires in COVID-19. As for the study in general: The samples span acute and convalescent COVID-19 from the United States, Italy and Spain. The analysed material was cDNA or gDNA that came from T cells, B-cell-depleted T cells, or PBMCs.

Germline V gene sequence: CDR1 SGHAT, CDR2 FQNNGV. V was pared by 7 bases and J by 5 bases, with 18 bases between. This CDR3 is built from 14 residues. This TCR derives from a human donor in a cohort sampled during active COVID-19. The rearrangement links TRBV11-2 to TRBJ2-7; TRBD1 is a possible D gene (6 bases). The source material was peripheral blood. CDR3 sequence (DNA): TGTGCCAGCACCATAGAGGCAGGGGCGGACGAGCAGTACTTC. Its translation is CASTIEAGADEQYF.